The clone carrying this T cell receptor beta chain appeared once. Combining a sample-barcoded 5' primer with a J-beta primer mix, a second PCR ran for 7 to 11 cycles. Every sample gave at least 2.5 million paired-end reads containing CDR3. TCRdb itself ran the 5' RACE reads through MiXCR, one entry per CDR3 protein. Seen here are approximately 960,000 distinct CDR3 sequences, 25% to 30% observed once, and the top ten hold 10%. This entry is derived from a study of blood T cells in healthy people across ages. The CDR3 loop spans 13 amino acids. The V gene lost 5 bases and the J gene lost 3 bases, with 10 bases spanning the gap. The same sample was also studied in work on T cells of mothers and their children. Per that study: Second-PCR amplification with M1S added sample barcodes and 2-4 random nucleotides.

The specimen was blood. This clonotype originated in a woman in her forties in good health. V and J are TRBV12-3 or TRBV12-4 and TRBJ1-2; weak D call: TRBD1 (5 bases). The CDR3 region is CASSPREDYGYTF. CDR3 nucleotides: TGTGCCAGCAGTCCCAGGGAGGACTATGGCTACACCTTC.